The 5 T cell receptor beta chains below come from one sample, sequenced in a study of blood T cells in healthy people across ages. PCR was performed a second time for roughly 7 to 12 cycles using a sample-barcoded 5' primer and a J-beta primer mix. TCRdb reanalysed the 5' RACE reads using MiXCR and keeps one entry per CDR3 protein. Of about 970,000 distinct CDR3 sequences listed, roughly half are singletons. Sequencing was performed on blood. Receptor source: a woman aged 55 to 70 in good health.

V and J are TRBV9 and TRBJ2-3; D perhaps matches TRBD2 (6 bases). The CDR3 loop spans 14 amino acids. The germline CDR1 and CDR2 sequences are SGDLS and YYNGEE. Trimming pared 4 bases from V and 4 bases from J, leaving 13 bases between. In nucleotides, the CDR3 is TGTGCCAGCAGCCCTCGGAGGGCCCCAGATACGCAGTATTTT. Amino acids: CASSPRRAPDTQYF.

The chain joins TRBV7-9 to TRBJ2-1, with 10 bases that match TRBD2. Germline values: CDR1 SEHNR, CDR2 FQNEAQ (reference sequence). The CDR3 has 15 amino acids. V trimming: 7 bases; J trimming: 1 base; junction bases outside the gene matches: 4. CDR3: CASTSGSGSYNEQFF. CDR3 in DNA: TGTGCCAGCACTAGCGGGAGTGGTTCCTACAATGAGCAGTTCTTC.

This clonotype has only a few counts. The V gene is TRBV6-2 or TRBV6-3, the J gene TRBJ2-3, with TRBD2 identical over 9 bases. V gave up 5 bases and J gave up 7 bases; unmatched junction bases: 10. Germline V gene lookup returns CDR1 MNHEY and CDR2 SVGEGT. This CDR3 comprises 15 residues. The CDR3 DNA reads as TGTGCCAGCAGTCCGCCCGCGGGAGGGCCGAATACGCAGTATTTT. Amino acid sequence: CASSPPAGGPNTQYF.

This sequence joins TRBV12-3 or TRBV12-4 and TRBJ2-7, with D tentatively TRBD1 (6 bases). The end of the DNA is better explained by TRBJ2-5, so the J call may be wrong. This CDR3 has 15 residues. Written as DNA, the CDR3 is TGTGCCAGCACCCAGCGGCAGGGGAATCAAGAGACCCAGTACTTC. This encodes CASTQRQGNQETQYF.

The rearrangement uses TRBV4-1 and TRBJ1-2; TRBD1 agrees at 7 bases. Germline values: CDR1 MGHRA, CDR2 YSYEKL. The CDR3 totals 15 residues. V shed 1 base and J 5 bases; nucleotides not matched to a gene: 7. CDR3 protein: CASSQGQGGRYGYTF. The CDR3 DNA reads TGCGCCAGCAGCCAAGGACAGGGAGGGCGGTATGGCTACACCTTC.